The rows below give T cell receptor beta chains drawn from one sample of a study of OX40 agonist ivuxolimab in advanced cancers. Sequenced by immunoSEQ multiplex PCR; TCRdb stores in-frame clones only, minus some. The table lists 40,000 or so clones, 88% of them singletons. This specimen consisted of CD4+ or CD8+ T cells sorted from blood, obtained in a trial of the OX40 agonist ivuxolimab. All receptors come from an adult with an advanced solid tumor such as melanoma, head and neck, liver or kidney cancer. CDR3s include the opening cysteine and the closing phenylalanine or tryptophan. Fields, in order: V gene, J gene, D gene, clone size, CDR3 DNA, CDR3 protein. D genes are given only for firm matches. Size values are once, few and many counts, or a class for expanded clones, and some rows have none.

TRBV6-5	TRBJ2-7	.	.	TGTGCCAGCAGTTCGGCGCTCGGAGAGCAGTACTTC	CASSSALGEQYF
TRBV7-9	TRBJ2-1	.	.	TGTGCCAGCATAATAGTGAGCGATTCCTACAATGAGCAGTTCTTC	CASIIVSDSYNEQFF
TRBV14	TRBJ2-7	.	few	TGTGCCAGCAGCCAAGTATACGGGAGCGAGCAGTACTTC	CASSQVYGSEQYF
TRBV4-1	TRBJ1-1	.	.	TGCGCCTCCGGCCGGGGGGCGAACACTGAAGCTTTCTTT	CASGRGANTEAFF
TRBV5-4	TRBJ2-5	.	.	TGTGCCAGCAGCCTTTACCAAGAGACCCAGTACTTC	CASSLYQETQYF
TRBV21-1	TRBJ1-4	.	.	TGTGCCAGCAGCAAAGCGCGCTCCACGTCTGAAAAACTGTTTTTT	CASSKARSTSEKLFF
TRBV28	TRBJ1-5	.	.	TGTGCCAGCAGTTTGGGACGGACAGACAATCAGCCCCAGCATTTT	CASSLGRTDNQPQHF
TRBV4-1	TRBJ2-1	.	once	TGCGCCAGCAGCCAATCAGGAACTAGCAGTGAGCAGTTCTTC	CASSQSGTSSEQFF
TRBV11-2	TRBJ2-7	.	.	TGTGCCAGCAGCTTGACAGTCTGGGAGCAGTACTTC	CASSLTVWEQYF
TRBV27	TRBJ1-1	.	.	TGTGCCAGCAGTTTATTTGTAAAGGCTGAAGCTTTCTTT	CASSLFVKAEAFF
TRBV5-6	TRBJ2-2	.	.	TGTGCCAGCAGCCCCCTGGGCCTCAACACCGGGGAGCTGTTTTTT	CASSPLGLNTGELFF
TRBV27	TRBJ2-5	TRBD2	.	TGTGCCAGCAGTTCACTAGCGGGACAAGAGACCCAGTACTTC	CASSSLAGQETQYF
TRBV15	TRBJ1-1	TRBD1	.	TGTGCCACCGGACAGGGAAGCCAATCCACTGAAGCTTTCTTT	CATGQGSQSTEAFF
TRBV29-1	TRBJ1-3	.	.	TGCAGCGTTGAAGTCCCTACTGGAAACACCATATATTTT	CSVEVPTGNTIYF
TRBV5-4	TRBJ2-5	.	.	TGTGCCAGCAGCTTGGTGCCAGAAGAGACCCAGTACTTC	CASSLVPEETQYF
TRBV7-6	TRBJ2-2	.	.	TGTGCCAGCAACTCCGATCCCGCTGGGACGAACACCGGGGAGCTGTTTTTT	CASNSDPAGTNTGELFF
TRBV5-5	TRBJ1-1	TRBD1	.	TGTGCCAGCAGCGGGAGGGACAGCCGGAACACTGAAGCTTTCTTT	CASSGRDSRNTEAFF
TRBV6-1	TRBJ1-1	.	once	TGTGCCAGCAGTGAAGCAGGGTGGGGGGGGCGGACTGAAGCTTTCTTT	CASSEAGWGGRTEAFF
TRBV5-1	TRBJ1-1	.	.	TGCGCCAGCAGCTTTCGTTCTCGGAACACTGAAGCTTTCTTT	CASSFRSRNTEAFF
TRBV30	TRBJ2-2	.	.	TGTGCCTGGGGGTTAGGGTGGGGCACCGGGGAGCTGTTTTTT	CAWGLGWGTGELFF
TRBV11-2	TRBJ1-1	.	.	TGTGCCAGCAGCTTAGTGGAAAGGGTAGCTTTCTTT	CASSLVERVAFF
TRBV2	TRBJ2-3	.	.	TGTGCCAGCATGCAGACTTCAGATACGCAGTATTTT	CASMQTSDTQYF
TRBV2	TRBJ1-6	.	.	TGTGCCAGCAGTGACAGGGACTACGGGTCCCTCCACTTT	CASSDRDYGSLHF
TRBV10-1	TRBJ2-3	.	.	TGCGCCAGCAGTGAGGTCGGGGCCCCGACAGATACGCAGTATTTT	CASSEVGAPTDTQYF
TRBV6-6	TRBJ2-7	.	.	TGTGCCAGCTGTGCCTCCTACGAGCAGTACTTC	CASCASYEQYF
TRBV27	TRBJ2-7	.	.	TGTGCCAGCAGTTTTCACCACGAGCAGTACTTC	CASSFHHEQYF
TRBV19	TRBJ2-5	.	.	TGTGCCAGTAGTATTGATCTCAAGAGACCCCAGTACTTC	CASSIDLKRPQYF
TRBV7-6	TRBJ2-7	TRBD1	.	TGTGCCAGCAGCCAGGGACAGGGAATATCCTACGAGCAGTACTTC	CASSQGQGISYEQYF
TRBV4-2	TRBJ2-1	.	.	TGTGCCAGCAGCCCGAAGGATCGGGGCAATGAGCAGTTCTTC	CASSPKDRGNEQFF
TRBV28	TRBJ2-6	.	.	TGTGCCAGCAGTTTAAGGAGGGGCTCTGGGGCCAACGTCCTGACTTTC	CASSLRRGSGANVLTF
TRBV9	TRBJ2-7	TRBD1	.	TGTGCCAGCAGCGCCCGTACAGGGGACTACGAGCAGTACTTC	CASSARTGDYEQYF
TRBV6-7	TRBJ2-3	.	.	TGTGCCAGCAGACGGGCTCTCGCGCAGTATTTT	CASRRALAQYF
TRBV6-6	TRBJ2-5	.	.	TGTGCCAGCAGTTACGGGGTCCAAGAGACCCAGTACTTC	CASSYGVQETQYF
TRBV6-1	TRBJ1-2	.	medium-sized	TGTGCCAGCAGCCACTATGGCTACACCTTC	CASSHYGYTF
TRBV11-1	TRBJ1-1	.	.	TGTGCCAGCAGCTTTCCTTGGGTCGCGGCCACTGAAGCTTTCTTT	CASSFPWVAATEAFF
TRBV7-8	TRBJ1-4	TRBD1	.	TGTGCCAGCAGCCAGGGGGGGGGTAAACTGTTTTTT	CASSQGGGKLFF
TRBV11-2	TRBJ1-1	.	.	TGTGCCAGCAGCTTAGTAGGGATGAACACTGAAGCTTTCTTT	CASSLVGMNTEAFF
TRBV7-9	TRBJ2-1	TRBD2	.	TGTGCCAGCAGCTTTGGCGGGGGGAGCTCCTACAATGAGCAGTTCTTC	CASSFGGGSSYNEQFF
TRBV27	TRBJ2-7	.	.	TGTGCCAGCAGTCCAAACGAGGGGGGCTCGAGGGAGCAGTACTTC	CASSPNEGGSREQYF
TRBV5-1	TRBJ2-7	TRBD1	.	TGCGCCAGCAGCCCGACCCCGGGACAGTCCTACGAGCAGTACTTC	CASSPTPGQSYEQYF
TRBV28	TRBJ2-7	TRBD1	once	TGTGCCAGCAGTTCCCCGGACAGGGAACCTGCCTACGAGCAGTACTTC	CASSSPDREPAYEQYF
TRBV4-1	TRBJ1-1	.	.	TGCGCCAGCAGCCGGGGGAGGGCTGGGACTGAAGCTTTCTTT	CASSRGRAGTEAFF
TRBV11-2	TRBJ2-7	.	.	TGTGCCAGCAGCACGGACAGCCGCTACGAGCAGTACTTC	CASSTDSRYEQYF
TRBV14	TRBJ2-7	.	.	TGTGCCAGCAGCCAATCCGGGTCCCTCTACGAGCAGTACTTC	CASSQSGSLYEQYF
TRBV7-9	TRBJ2-3	.	.	TGTGCCAGCAGCTCGAGGTGGGGGGAGTCGGTTTGGGATACGCAGTATTTT	CASSSRWGESVWDTQYF